The T cell receptor beta chain under discussion was sequenced for a study of OX40 agonist ivuxolimab in advanced cancers. Clones were read by immunoSEQ multiplex PCR, and TCRdb kept only the in-frame ones, dropping some. Among 16,000 or so clones listed, roughly 79% were seen once. Broader study findings: In the 0.1-3.0 mg/kg groups, partial responders showed among the lowest expansion. CD4+ and CD8+ blood T cells expanded clonally by week 6 at 0.1 to 3.0 mg/kg.

About this clone itself: Antigen unknown.

Researchers took blood at baseline, on cycle 4 day 1, and on cycle 7 day 1. Germline V gives CDR1 PRHDT, CDR2 FYEKMQ (reference sequence). The CDR3 spans 16 residues. The V gene lost 5 bases and the J gene lost 5 bases, with 21 bases spanning the gap. The chain combines TRBV13 with TRBJ2-5, with D perhaps matching TRBD2 (6 bases). The receptor was isolated from an adult with an advanced solid tumor such as melanoma, head and neck, liver or kidney cancer. The sample consisted of CD4+ or CD8+ T cells sorted from blood, taken in a trial of the OX40 agonist ivuxolimab. CDR3 sequence (DNA): TGTGCCAGCAGCCCTCCGGGCGGGACCTGGGCGGAGACCCAGTACTTC. This gives the protein CASSPPGGTWAETQYF.